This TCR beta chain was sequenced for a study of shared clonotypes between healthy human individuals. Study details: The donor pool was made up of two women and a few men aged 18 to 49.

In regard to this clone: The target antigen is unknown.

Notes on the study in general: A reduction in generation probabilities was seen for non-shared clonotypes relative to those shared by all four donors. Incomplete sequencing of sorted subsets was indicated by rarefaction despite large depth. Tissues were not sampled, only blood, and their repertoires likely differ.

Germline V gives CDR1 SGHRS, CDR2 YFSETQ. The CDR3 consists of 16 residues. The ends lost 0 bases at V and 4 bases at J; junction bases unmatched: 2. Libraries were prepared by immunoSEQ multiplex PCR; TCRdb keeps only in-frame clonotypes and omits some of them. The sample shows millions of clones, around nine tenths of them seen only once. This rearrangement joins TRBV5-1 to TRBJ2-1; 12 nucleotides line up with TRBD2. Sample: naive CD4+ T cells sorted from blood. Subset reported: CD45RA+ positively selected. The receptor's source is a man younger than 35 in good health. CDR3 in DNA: TGCGCCAGCAGCTTGGTAACTAGCGGGGGGTACAATGAGCAGTTCTTC. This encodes CASSLVTSGGYNEQFF. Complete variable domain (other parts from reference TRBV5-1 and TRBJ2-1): KAGVTQTPRYLIKTRGQQVTLSCSPISGHRSVSWYQQTPGQGLQFLFEYFSETQRNKGNFPGRFSGRQFSNSRSEMNVSTLELGDSALYLCASSLVTSGGYNEQFFGPGTRLTVL.